The source of this TCR beta chain is a study of tumor-infiltrating lymphocytes in primary liver carcinoma. Total RNA (approximately 0.5 ug) served as template for TCR beta cDNA synthesis primed by a constant-region primer. Three nested multiplex PCR rounds, a slightly modified ARM-PCR method, built the TCR beta libraries. TRBV1-TRBV30 forward primers paired with a C-beta reverse primer were used in the first two PCR rounds, which ran approximately 10 cycles each. MiXCR was run by TCRdb on the multiplex PCR reads, yielding one entry per CDR3 protein. The sample includes about 100,000 distinct CDR3 sequences, about 70% of them seen just once. This CDR3 has 15 residues. V was clipped by 4 bases and J by 0 bases, with 10 bases between them. Germline values: CDR1 MDHEN, CDR2 SYDVKM. Co-extracting RNA and DNA was done with 20-30 mg of unsorted bulk tissue as input. Every patient had chronic HBV infection and was treatment-naive.

This clonotype was detected only a few times. The source is a woman aged 55-69 years with primary liver carcinoma and hepatitis B virus infection. The sample taken for sequencing was liver tumor tissue from sampling region 5. Subset in this sample: tumor region T5, tumor centre. V and J are TRBV28 and TRBJ2-4; D may match TRBD1 or TRBD2 (5 bases each). For the CDR3, the DNA is TGTGCCAGCAGTTCCCACGGGACAGCCAAAAACATTCAGTACTTC. Translating it yields CASSSHGTAKNIQYF.